The clone carrying this T cell receptor (beta chain) was counted a single time. As yet, its antigen is unknown. The CDR3 extends over 15 amino acids. The ends lost 3 bases at V and 7 bases at J; junction bases unmatched: 8. Germline V gene lookup returns CDR1 LNHNV and CDR2 YYDKDF (reference sequence). Researchers isolated CD4+ T cells once less than 13 days of culture had elapsed. The cohort was immunized with two doses of either the BNT162b2 or mRNA-1273 vaccine. Vaccinated participants had no history of SARS-CoV-2 infection and tested negative for nucleocapsid antibodies. Measured with immunoSEQ multiplex PCR; TCRdb has only the in-frame clones, and not every one. The data contain fewer than 85,000 clones, around 74% of them singletons. These data belong to a study of vaccination effects on CD4 cells after COVID-19. The study's findings and limits: Researchers report that only 1 of 255 vaccine-induced clones in healthy vaccinees cross-reacted with common cold coronaviruses.

Here the sequenced sample was CD4+ T cells from PBMCs cultured without peptide, taken after COVID-19 vaccination. The chain employs TRBV15 and TRBJ1-5, with TRBD1 matching 8 bases. This TCR was sampled from a human donor who received a COVID-19 vaccine. Written as DNA, the CDR3 is TGTGCCACCAGCAGCTGGACAGGGACGGCCCAGCCCCAGCATTTT. The encoded protein is CATSSWTGTAQPQHF. Filled out from reference TRBV15 and TRBJ1-5, the complete variable domain reads DAMVIQNPRYQVTQFGKPVTLSCSQTLNHNVMYWYQQKSSQAPKLLFHYYDKDFNNEADTPDNFQSRRPNTSFCFLDIRSPGLGDTAMYLCATSSWTGTAQPQHFGDGTRLSIL.